The 9 T cell receptor beta chains reported below all come from one sample, sequenced in a study of chemoradiotherapy in HPV16-positive cancers. Sequenced by immunoSEQ multiplex PCR; TCRdb stores in-frame clones only, minus some. This sample carries about 68,000 clones, 85% to 90% of them seen once, and the ten largest clones take over 4%. The specimen comprised blood, sampled from a patient who underwent chemoradiotherapy. The receptors originated from a human donor with HPV-associated anogenital cancer.

This clone was counted a few times. V and J are TRBV2 and TRBJ2-5; tentatively, D is TRBD1 (5 bases). Germline CDR1 and CDR2: SNHLY and FYNNEI. V was pared by 1 base and J by 7 bases, with 13 bases between. The CDR3 sequence is 14 residues long. The CDR3 DNA is TGTGCCAGCAGTGAAGGACAGTACATGGCGACCCAGTACTTC. Translated, it gives CASSEGQYMATQYF.

This clone occurred once. The chain is built from TRBV11-2 and TRBJ2-7; 9 nucleotides match TRBD1. The V gene's germline CDR1 is SGHAT and CDR2 FQNNGV. Germline trimming cut 3 bases from V and 3 bases from J; bases unmatched to any gene: 15. The CDR3 sequence is 18 residues long. The CDR3 DNA sequence: TGTGCCAGCAGCTTCGGGGGGACAGGGCGCCTCCTGGACTACGAGCAGTACTTC. It translates to CASSFGGTGRLLDYEQYF.

V usage is TRBV29-1 and J usage is TRBJ1-2; TRBD1 is a possible D gene (5 bases). V was trimmed by 0 bases and J by 0 bases, leaving 11 bases between them. The CDR3 is 15 amino acids. CDR1 and CDR2 from the germline V gene are SQVTM and ANQGSEA. CDR3 nucleotide sequence: TGCAGCGTTGAAGAGGGGGGTCAGGCTAACTATGGCTACACCTTC. Amino acid sequence: CSVEEGGQANYGYTF.

This clone has a single count. The rearrangement joins TRBV18 to TRBJ1-1; possible D gene TRBD1, 5 bases. V lost 3 bases and J lost 2, with 13 bases in between. Germline CDR1 and CDR2: KGHSH and LQKENI. The CDR3 loop spans 15 amino acids. The CDR3 is CASSPGPGRNTEAFF. CDR3 coding DNA: TGTGCCAGCTCACCGGGCCCGGGACGAAACACTGAAGCTTTCTTT.

The chain carries TRBV20-1 and TRBJ1-1; weak D call: TRBD1 (5 bases). Germline CDR1 DFQATT, CDR2 SNEGSKA (reference sequence). The CDR3 extends over 9 amino acids. V lost 4 bases and J 8 bases, leaving 5 bases between the germline ends. DNA of the CDR3: TGCAGTGCTACAGGGGAAGCTTTCTTT. Amino acids: CSATGEAFF.

In its sample, this clone was seen a few times. The gene calls are TRBV27 and TRBJ2-7; D call uncertain. The CDR3 extends over 11 amino acids. V was cut by 6 bases and J by 3 bases, with 6 bases left in between. Germline loops: CDR1 MNHEY, CDR2 SMNVEV (reference sequence). The CDR3 here is CASRGHYEQYF. Written as DNA, the CDR3 is TGTGCCAGCAGAGGCCACTACGAGCAGTACTTC.

This clone was seen only once. The chain uses TRBV5-1 and TRBJ2-7; perhaps D is TRBD1 or TRBD2 (5 bases each). Trimming left V 0 bases short and J 4 bases short, with 17 bases between. The CDR3 sequence is 16 residues long. Germline V gene sequence: CDR1 SGHRS, CDR2 YFSETQ. The CDR3 region has the DNA TGCGCCAGCAGCTTGGGTACAGGACTCGCTGGTTACGAGCAGTACTTC. It codes for CASSLGTGLAGYEQYF.

The chain links TRBV6-1 to TRBJ2-7, with TRBD1 as a possible D gene (5 bases). The V end lost 9 bases, the J end lost 2 bases, and 20 bases lay between the germline ends. The CDR3 is 15 residues long. Germline CDR1 MNHNS, CDR2 SASEGT. The CDR3 nucleotides read TGTGCCAGAGTGGAAAGACAGCCTCTCACCTACGAGCAGTACTTC. It codes for CARVERQPLTYEQYF.

The V gene is TRBV5-1, the J gene TRBJ2-7, with D perhaps TRBD1 (6 bases). CDR3 length: 14 residues. Germline V gene data show CDR1 as SGHRS and CDR2 as YFSETQ. Trimming shortened V by 2 bases and J by 2 bases, and 11 bases separated the two germline ends. The CDR3 bases are TGCGCCAGCAGCTTACAGGGATCGGCCTACGAGCAGTACTTC. Translated: CASSLQGSAYEQYF.